This TCR beta chain comes out of a study of Graves' ophthalmopathy and Graves' hyperthyroidism (dated by TCRdb to 2017 to 2018). For the wider study: Peripheral blood was collected at initial diagnosis, before any treatment. The study used TCR beta repertoire signatures to distinguish Graves' ophthalmopathy from Graves' hyperthyroidism and to predict progression to ophthalmopathy. In total, over 130 blood samples were TCR-sequenced: 40 to 45 ophthalmopathy, under 80 hyperthyroidism and about 17 hyperthyroidism-to-ophthalmopathy patients. A discovery set of 95 to 100 patients (more than 40 ophthalmopathy, approximately 58 stable hyperthyroidism) was enrolled to explore V-J signatures distinguishing ophthalmopathy from hyperthyroidism. An independent validation cohort comprised 18 hyperthyroidism patients and over 15 patients who later progressed from hyperthyroidism to ophthalmopathy. In about six hyperthyroidism patients, the T-cell repertoire of thyroid tissue was compared with the T-cell repertoire of blood. Following sample collection, hyperthyroidism patients were given methimazole at a starting dose of 30 mg daily, and ophthalmopathy patients were given high-dose intravenous methylprednisolone. The roughly 100 discovery patients were randomly divided into training and test sets at a 7:3 ratio. The paper's findings and limits, for the study overall: In cross-validation, the 13-signature model distinguished ophthalmopathy from stable hyperthyroidism with 85% to 90% sensitivity and 81.08% specificity, and in the test set the corresponding values were around 80% and 75%. Most expanded thyroid clonotypes with a frequency above 0.001 also appeared in blood, which suggests that blood repertoires may reflect the immune response in the thyroid. No statistical method was used to predetermine the sample size, and group allocation was not hidden from the investigators. In validation, the model predicted ophthalmopathy progression with less than 71% sensitivity and roughly 72% specificity; eleven to twelve predicted patients were CT-confirmed with GO in a median of about 6.1 months.

TCR beta CDR3 regions were amplified from RNA transcripts for repertoire sequencing. The first round was an RT-PCR using HTBI primers with the Qiagen OneStep RT-PCR kit, and this first round was followed by a second-round multiplex PCR, then size selection and purification. The libraries underwent paired-end sequencing with 100 bp reads on an Illumina HiSeq2000. Under the source paper's analysis protocol: SOAPnuke was used to process the reads, throwing out any read that had adapters, had uncalled bases, had a mean Phred below 15, or lacked an exact constant-primer or identifier match. COPE v1.2.5 was used to merge the high-quality paired reads. Clonotypes were defined as unique nucleotide sequences and were aligned to IMGT TRB V, D and J references using MiTCR v1.1. Only V-J combinations with frequency above 0.0001 were analysed, covering over 98% of repertoires. For each V-J combination, a TCR clonal expansion and chaos score was defined as the ratio of F50 clonal expansion to chaos observed in the TCRdist matrix. Welch's t-statistics and random forest were used to reduce the features to about 12 V-J combinations, which were then used as input to a naive Bayes classifier. Thyroid-blood repertoire similarity was quantified with the Morisita-Horn index. Starting from the raw public reads, TCRdb applied fastp trimming at Q25, assembled clones with MiXCR and retained in-frame beta chains. Identical CDR3 protein sequences are pooled into one entry, listed with their most common genes and DNA. TCRdb's processing, not the authors', yielded these V and J calls. The sample table records around 400,000 distinct CDR3 sequences; under 25% of these occur just once. The top ten constitute 3% of the sample.

Hyperthyroidism was defined as stable when no progression to ophthalmopathy occurred within 18 months of follow-up. Hyperthyroidism patients were newly diagnosed, with disease duration under 2 months, and aged 18 to 65 years. Patients with other autoimmune diseases, uncontrolled infections, pregnancy or lactation were excluded from the study. Clinical symptoms, serum thyroxine, TRAb, thyroid ultrasound and orbital computed tomography were used for diagnosis. Using Ficoll-Paque density gradient centrifugation, PBMCs were isolated from about 10 ml of fresh peripheral blood. Total RNA was extracted using Trizol reagent, and RNA quality was checked on an Agilent 2100 Bioanalyzer. V is trimmed back by 5 bases and J by 4 bases, and the junction contains 8 bases that no gene match accounts for. The CDR3 covers 15 residues, taking in both the cysteine and the phenylalanine. Solely the CDR3 DNA is kept, with 45 bases framed from the first base.

This clonotype was observed many times. The clone's antigen remains unknown. There are no base qualities to consult, and no much larger clone falls within one base. Recombination connected TRBV12-3 or TRBV12-4 to TRBJ2-7; 10 bases in the junction line up with TRBD2. The receptor comes from a woman under 30 with stable Graves' hyperthyroidism. Donor details come from another sample of the same person, matched by shared clones. The sample comprised peripheral blood. The CDR3 corresponds to CASSLVRSGRYEQYF. The DNA reads as follows: TGTGCCAGCAGTCTCGTGCGTAGCGGGAGGTACGAGCAGTACTTC.